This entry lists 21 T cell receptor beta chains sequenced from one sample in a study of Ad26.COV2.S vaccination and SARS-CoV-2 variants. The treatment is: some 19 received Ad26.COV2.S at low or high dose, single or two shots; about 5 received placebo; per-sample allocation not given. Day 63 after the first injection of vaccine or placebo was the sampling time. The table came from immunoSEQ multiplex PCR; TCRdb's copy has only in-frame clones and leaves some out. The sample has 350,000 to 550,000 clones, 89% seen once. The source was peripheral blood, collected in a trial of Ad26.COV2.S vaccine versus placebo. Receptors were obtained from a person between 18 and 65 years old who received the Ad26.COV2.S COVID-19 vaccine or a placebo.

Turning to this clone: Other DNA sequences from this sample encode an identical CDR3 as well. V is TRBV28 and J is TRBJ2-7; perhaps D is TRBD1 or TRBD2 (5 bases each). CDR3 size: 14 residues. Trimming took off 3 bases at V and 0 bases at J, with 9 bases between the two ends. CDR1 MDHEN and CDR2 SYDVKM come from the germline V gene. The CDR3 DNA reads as TGTGCCAGCAGTTTCTCAGGGAGCTCCTACGAGCAGTACTTC. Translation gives CASSFSGSSYEQYF. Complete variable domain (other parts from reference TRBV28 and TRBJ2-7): DVKVTQSSRYLVKRTGEKVFLECVQDMDHENMFWYRQDPGLGLRLIYFSYDVKMKEKGDIPEGYSVSREKKERFSLILESASTNQTSMYLCASSFSGSSYEQYFGPGTRLTVT.

CDR3 protein: CASSFRTLSAGELFF. The CDR3 DNA follows: TGTGCCAGCAGTTTTCGGACTCTCAGTGCCGGGGAGCTGTTTTTT. This chain uses TRBV28 with TRBJ2-2; possibly TRBD2 for D (5 bases). CDR1 is MDHEN, CDR2 SYDVKM, per germline. The CDR3 is 15 amino acids. V lost 3 bases, J lost 6 bases, and 14 bases lay in between.

The CDR3 reads CASTGGWSYNEQFF. In DNA form, the CDR3 reads TGTGCCAGCACCGGGGGGTGGTCCTACAATGAGCAGTTCTTC. The gene calls are TRBV2 and TRBJ2-1, with TRBD2 identical over 7 bases. Germline-derived CDR1 and CDR2 are SNHLY and FYNNEI. V gave up 7 bases and J gave up 1 base; unmatched junction bases: 4. The CDR3 runs to 14 residues.

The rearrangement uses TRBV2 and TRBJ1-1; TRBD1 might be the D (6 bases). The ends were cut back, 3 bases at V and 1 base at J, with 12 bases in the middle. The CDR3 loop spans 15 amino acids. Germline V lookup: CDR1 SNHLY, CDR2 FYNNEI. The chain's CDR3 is CASSERGLENTEAFF. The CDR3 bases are TGTGCCAGCAGTGAGCGGGGGCTGGAGAACACTGAAGCTTTCTTT.

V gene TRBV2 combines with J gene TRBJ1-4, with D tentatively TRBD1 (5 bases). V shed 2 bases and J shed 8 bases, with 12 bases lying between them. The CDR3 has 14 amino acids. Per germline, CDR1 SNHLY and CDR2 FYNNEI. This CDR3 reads CASSEIQGREKLFF. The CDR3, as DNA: TGTGCCAGCAGTGAAATCCAGGGACGAGAAAAACTGTTTTTT.

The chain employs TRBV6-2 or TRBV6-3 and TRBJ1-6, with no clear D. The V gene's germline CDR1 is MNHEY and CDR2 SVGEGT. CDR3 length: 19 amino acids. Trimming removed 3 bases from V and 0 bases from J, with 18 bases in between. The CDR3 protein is CASSYRAKTPSSYNSPLHF. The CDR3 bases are TGTGCCAGCAGTTATCGCGCCAAGACTCCGAGCTCCTATAATTCACCCCTCCACTTT.

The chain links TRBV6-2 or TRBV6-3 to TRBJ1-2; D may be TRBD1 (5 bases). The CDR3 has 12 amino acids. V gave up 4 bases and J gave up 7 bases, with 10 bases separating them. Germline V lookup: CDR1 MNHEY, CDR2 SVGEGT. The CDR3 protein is CASSSRQPGYTF. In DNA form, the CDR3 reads TGTGCCAGCAGTTCCAGACAGCCTGGCTACACCTTC.

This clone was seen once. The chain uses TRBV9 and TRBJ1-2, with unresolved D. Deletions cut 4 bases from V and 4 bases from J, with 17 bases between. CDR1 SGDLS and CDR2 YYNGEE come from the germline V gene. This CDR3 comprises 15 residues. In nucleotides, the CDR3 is TGTGCCAGCAGCTCGGGAACAAACTATCTCTATGGCTACACCTTC. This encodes CASSSGTNYLYGYTF.

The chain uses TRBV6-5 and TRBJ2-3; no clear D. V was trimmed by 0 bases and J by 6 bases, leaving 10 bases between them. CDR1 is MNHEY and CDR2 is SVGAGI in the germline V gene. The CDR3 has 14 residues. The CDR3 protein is CASSYSRLGDTQYF. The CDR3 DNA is TGTGCCAGCAGTTACTCAAGGCTTGGGGATACGCAGTATTTT.

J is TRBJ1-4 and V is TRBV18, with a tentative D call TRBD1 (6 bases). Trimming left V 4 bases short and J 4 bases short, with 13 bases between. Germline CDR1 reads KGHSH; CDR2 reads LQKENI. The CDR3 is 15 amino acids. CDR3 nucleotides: TGTGCCAGCTCACAATCAGGGGCGGTTAATGAAAAACTGTTTTTT. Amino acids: CASSQSGAVNEKLFF.

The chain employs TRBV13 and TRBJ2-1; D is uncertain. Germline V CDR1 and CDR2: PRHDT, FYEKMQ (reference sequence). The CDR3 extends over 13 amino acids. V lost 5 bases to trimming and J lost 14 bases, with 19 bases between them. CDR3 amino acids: CASSLNQELRKFF. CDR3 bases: TGTGCCAGCAGCCTTAATCAGGAGCTGAGGAAGTTCTTC.

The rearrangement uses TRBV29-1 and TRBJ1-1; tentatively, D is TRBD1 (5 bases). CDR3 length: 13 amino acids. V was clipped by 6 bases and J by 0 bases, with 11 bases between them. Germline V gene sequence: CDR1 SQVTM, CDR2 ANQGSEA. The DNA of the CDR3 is TGCAGCGTCGCCGGGACGGTGAACACTGAAGCTTTCTTT. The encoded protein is CSVAGTVNTEAFF.

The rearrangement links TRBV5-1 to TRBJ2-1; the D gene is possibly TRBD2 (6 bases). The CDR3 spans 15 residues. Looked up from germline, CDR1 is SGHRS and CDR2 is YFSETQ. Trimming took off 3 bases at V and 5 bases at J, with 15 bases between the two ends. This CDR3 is CASSSQAGEDNEQFF. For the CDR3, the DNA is TGCGCCAGCAGCTCACAGGCTGGGGAGGACAATGAGCAGTTCTTC.

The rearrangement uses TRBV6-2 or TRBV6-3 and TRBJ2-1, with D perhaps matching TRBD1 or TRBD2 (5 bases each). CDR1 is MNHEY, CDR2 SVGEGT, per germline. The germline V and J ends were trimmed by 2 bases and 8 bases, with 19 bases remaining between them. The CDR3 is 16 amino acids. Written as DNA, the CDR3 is TGTGCCAGCAGTTACCTTCGGGGCGCCGTTCGCGATGAGCAGTTCTTC. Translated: CASSYLRGAVRDEQFF.

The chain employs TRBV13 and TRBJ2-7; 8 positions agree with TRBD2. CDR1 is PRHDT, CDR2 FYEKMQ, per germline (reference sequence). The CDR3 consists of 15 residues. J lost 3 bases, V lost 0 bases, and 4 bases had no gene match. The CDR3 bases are TGTGCCAGCAGCTTAGGCCCCAGCGGGGGCTACGAGCAGTACTTC. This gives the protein CASSLGPSGGYEQYF.

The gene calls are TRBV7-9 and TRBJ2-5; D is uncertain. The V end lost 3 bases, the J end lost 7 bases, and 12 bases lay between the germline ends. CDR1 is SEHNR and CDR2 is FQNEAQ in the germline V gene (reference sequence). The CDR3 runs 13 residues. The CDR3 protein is CASSLAIKGTQYF. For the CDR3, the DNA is TGTGCCAGCAGCTTGGCGATCAAGGGGACCCAGTACTTC.

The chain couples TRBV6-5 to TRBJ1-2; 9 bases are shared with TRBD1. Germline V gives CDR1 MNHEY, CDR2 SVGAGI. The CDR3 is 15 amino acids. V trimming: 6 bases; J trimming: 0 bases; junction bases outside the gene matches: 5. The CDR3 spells CASSLQGAANYGYTF. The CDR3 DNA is TGTGCCAGCAGCCTACAGGGGGCCGCTAACTATGGCTACACCTTC.

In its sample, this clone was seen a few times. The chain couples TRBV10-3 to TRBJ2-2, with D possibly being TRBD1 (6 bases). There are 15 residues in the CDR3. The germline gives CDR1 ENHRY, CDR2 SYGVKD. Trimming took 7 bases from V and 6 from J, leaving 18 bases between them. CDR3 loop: CAITDIQGIAGELFF. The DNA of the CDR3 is TGTGCCATCACAGACATACAGGGTATCGCCGGGGAGCTGTTTTTT.

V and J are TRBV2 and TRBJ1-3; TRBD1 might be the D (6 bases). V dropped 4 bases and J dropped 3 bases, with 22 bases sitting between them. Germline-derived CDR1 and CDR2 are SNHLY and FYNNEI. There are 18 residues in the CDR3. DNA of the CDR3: TGTGCCAGCAGTGGCCCGTCCGGGGGACACCGGGGTGGAAACACCATATATTTT. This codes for CASSGPSGGHRGGNTIYF.

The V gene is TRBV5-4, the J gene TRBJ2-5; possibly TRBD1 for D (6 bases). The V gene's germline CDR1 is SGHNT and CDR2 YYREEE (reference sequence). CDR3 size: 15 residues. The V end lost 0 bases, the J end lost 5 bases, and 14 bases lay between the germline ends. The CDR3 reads CASSLDMGAWETQYF. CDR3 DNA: TGTGCCAGCAGCTTGGACATGGGGGCTTGGGAGACCCAGTACTTC.

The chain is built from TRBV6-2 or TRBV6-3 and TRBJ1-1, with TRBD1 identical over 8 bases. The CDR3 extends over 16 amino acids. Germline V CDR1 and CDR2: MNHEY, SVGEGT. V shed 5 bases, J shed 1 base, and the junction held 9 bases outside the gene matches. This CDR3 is CASSALLTGENTEAFF. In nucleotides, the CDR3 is TGTGCCAGCAGTGCCCTCCTGACAGGGGAGAACACTGAAGCTTTCTTT.